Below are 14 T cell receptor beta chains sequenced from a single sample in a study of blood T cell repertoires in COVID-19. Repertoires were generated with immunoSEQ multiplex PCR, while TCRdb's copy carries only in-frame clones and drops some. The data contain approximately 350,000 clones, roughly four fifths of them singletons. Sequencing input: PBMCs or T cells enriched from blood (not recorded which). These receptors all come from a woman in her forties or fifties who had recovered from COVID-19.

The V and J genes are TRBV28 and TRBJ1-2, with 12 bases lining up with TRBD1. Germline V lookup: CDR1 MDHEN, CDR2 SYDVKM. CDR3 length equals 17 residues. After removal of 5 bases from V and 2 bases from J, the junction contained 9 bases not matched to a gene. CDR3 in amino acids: CASSTGTGGEGNYGYTF. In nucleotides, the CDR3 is TGTGCCAGCAGTACTGGGACAGGGGGCGAAGGGAACTATGGCTACACCTTC.

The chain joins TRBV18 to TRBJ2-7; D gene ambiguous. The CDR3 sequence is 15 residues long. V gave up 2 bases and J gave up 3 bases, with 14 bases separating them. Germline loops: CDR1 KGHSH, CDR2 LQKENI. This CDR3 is CASSPGLQGVYEQYF. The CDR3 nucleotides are TGTGCCAGCTCACCAGGGTTACAAGGAGTCTACGAGCAGTACTTC.

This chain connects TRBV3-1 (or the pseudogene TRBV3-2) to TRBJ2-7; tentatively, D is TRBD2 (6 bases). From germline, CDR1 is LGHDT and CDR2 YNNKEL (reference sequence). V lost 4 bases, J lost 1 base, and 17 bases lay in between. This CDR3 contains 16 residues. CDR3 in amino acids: CASSPLGGGGSYEQYF. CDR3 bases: TGTGCCAGCAGCCCGCTTGGCGGTGGGGGGTCCTACGAGCAGTACTTC.

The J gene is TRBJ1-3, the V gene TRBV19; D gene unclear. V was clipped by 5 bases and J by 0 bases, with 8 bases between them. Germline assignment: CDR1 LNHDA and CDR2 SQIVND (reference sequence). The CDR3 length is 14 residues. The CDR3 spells CASSLSYSGNTIYF. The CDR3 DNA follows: TGTGCCAGTAGTTTGAGCTACTCTGGAAACACCATATATTTT.

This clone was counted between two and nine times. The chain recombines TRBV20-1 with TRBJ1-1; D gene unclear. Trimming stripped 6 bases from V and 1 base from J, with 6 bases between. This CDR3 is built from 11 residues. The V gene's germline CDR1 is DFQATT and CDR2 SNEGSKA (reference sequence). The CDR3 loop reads CSAVRNTEAFF. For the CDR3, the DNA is TGCAGTGCCGTCCGGAACACTGAAGCTTTCTTT.

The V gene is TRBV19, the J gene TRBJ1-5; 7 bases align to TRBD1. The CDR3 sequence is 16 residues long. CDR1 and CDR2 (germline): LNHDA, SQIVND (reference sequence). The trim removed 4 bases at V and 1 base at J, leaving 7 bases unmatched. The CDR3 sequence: CASSKGQAGSNQPQHF. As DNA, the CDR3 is TGTGCCAGTAGTAAAGGACAGGCCGGAAGCAATCAGCCCCAGCATTTT. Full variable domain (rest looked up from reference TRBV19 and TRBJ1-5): DGGITQSPKYLFRKEGQNVTLSCEQNLNHDAMYWYRQDPGQGLRLIYYSQIVNDFQKGDIAEGYSVSREKKESFPLTVTSAQKNPTAFYLCASSKGQAGSNQPQHFGDGTRLSIL.

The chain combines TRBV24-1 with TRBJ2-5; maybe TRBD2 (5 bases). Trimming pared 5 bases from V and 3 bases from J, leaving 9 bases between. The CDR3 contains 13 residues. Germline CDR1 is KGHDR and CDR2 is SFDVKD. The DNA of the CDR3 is TGTGCCACCAGTGGAGGGTTCGAAGAGACCCAGTACTTC. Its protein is CATSGGFEETQYF.

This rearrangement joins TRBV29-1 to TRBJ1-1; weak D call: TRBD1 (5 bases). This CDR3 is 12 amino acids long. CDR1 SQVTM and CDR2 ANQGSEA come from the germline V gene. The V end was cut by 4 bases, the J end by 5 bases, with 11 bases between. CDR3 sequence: CSVGWGGTEAFF. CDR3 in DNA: TGCAGCGTTGGGTGGGGGGGGACTGAAGCTTTCTTT.

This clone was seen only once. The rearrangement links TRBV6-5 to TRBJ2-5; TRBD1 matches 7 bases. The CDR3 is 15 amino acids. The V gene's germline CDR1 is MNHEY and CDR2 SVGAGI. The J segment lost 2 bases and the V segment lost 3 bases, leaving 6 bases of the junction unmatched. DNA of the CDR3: TGTGCCAGCAGTTATGGGGACAGACTACAAGAGACCCAGTACTTC. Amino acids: CASSYGDRLQETQYF.

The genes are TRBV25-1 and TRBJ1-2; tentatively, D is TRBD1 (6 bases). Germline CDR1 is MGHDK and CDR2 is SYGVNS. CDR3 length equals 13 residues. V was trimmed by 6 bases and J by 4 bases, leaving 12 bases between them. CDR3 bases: TGTGCCAGCAGCTTGACAGGAATCTATGGCTACACCTTC. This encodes CASSLTGIYGYTF.

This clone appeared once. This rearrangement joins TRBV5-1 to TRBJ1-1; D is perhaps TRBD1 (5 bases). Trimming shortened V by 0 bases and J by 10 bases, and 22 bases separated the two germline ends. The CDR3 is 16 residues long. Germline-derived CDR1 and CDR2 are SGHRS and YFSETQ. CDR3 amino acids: CASSLAGRQQNPGAFF. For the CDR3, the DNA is TGCGCCAGCAGCTTGGCTGGTCGACAGCAGAACCCCGGAGCTTTCTTT.

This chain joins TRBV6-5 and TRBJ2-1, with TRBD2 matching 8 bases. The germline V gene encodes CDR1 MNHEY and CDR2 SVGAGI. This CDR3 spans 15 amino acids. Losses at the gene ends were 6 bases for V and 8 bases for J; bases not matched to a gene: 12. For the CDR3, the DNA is TGTGCCAGCAGACTGGGACTAGGGGTGTCGGATGAGCAGTTCTTC. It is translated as CASRLGLGVSDEQFF.

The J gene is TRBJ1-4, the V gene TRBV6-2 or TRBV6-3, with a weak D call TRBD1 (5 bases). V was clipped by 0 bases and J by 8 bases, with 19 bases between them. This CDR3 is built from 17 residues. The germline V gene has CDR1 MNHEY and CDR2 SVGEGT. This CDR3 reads CASSYSLGGRRDEKLFF. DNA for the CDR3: TGTGCCAGCAGTTACTCCCTCGGTGGGAGGAGGGACGAAAAACTGTTTTTT.

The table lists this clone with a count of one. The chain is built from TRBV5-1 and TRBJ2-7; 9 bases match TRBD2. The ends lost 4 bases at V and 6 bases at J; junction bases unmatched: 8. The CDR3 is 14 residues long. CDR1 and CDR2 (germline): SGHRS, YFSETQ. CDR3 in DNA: TGCGCCAGCAGCCCCGCAGCGGGAGGAGGCGAGCAGTACTTC. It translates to CASSPAAGGGEQYF. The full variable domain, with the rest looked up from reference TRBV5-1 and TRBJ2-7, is KAGVTQTPRYLIKTRGQQVTLSCSPISGHRSVSWYQQTPGQGLQFLFEYFSETQRNKGNFPGRFSGRQFSNSRSEMNVSTLELGDSALYLCASSPAAGGGEQYFGPGTRLTVT.